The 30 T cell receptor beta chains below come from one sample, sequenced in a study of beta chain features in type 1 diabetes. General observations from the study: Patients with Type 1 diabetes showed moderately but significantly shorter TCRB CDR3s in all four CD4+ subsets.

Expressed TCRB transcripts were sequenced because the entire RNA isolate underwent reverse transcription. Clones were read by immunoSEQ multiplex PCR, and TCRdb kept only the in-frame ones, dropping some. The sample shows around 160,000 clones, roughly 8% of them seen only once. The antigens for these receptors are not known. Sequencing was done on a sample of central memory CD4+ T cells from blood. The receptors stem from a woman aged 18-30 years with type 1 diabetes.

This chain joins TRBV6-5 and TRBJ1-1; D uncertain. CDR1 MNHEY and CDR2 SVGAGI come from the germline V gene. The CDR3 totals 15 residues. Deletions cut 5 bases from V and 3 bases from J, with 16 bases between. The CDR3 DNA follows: TGTGCCAGCAGTCGAACCGACCCCGGGGACACTGAAGCTTTCTTT. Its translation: CASSRTDPGDTEAFF.

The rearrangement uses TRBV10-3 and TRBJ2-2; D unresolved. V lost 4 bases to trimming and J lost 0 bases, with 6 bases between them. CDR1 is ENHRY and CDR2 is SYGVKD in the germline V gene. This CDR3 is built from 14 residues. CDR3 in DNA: TGTGCCATCAGTGTGAGCTCGAACACCGGGGAGCTGTTTTTT. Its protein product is CAISVSSNTGELFF.

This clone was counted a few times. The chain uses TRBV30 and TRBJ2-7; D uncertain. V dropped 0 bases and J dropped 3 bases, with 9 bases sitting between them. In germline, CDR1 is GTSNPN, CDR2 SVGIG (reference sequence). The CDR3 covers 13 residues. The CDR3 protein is CAWSVRVNYEQYF. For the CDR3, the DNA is TGTGCCTGGAGTGTACGGGTTAACTACGAGCAGTACTTC. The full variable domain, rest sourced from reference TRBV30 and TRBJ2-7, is SQTIHQWPATLVQPVGSPLSLECTVEGTSNPNLYWYRQAAGRGLQLLFYSVGIGQISSEVPQNLSASRPQDRQFILSSKKLLLSDSGFYLCAWSVRVNYEQYFGPGTRLTVT.

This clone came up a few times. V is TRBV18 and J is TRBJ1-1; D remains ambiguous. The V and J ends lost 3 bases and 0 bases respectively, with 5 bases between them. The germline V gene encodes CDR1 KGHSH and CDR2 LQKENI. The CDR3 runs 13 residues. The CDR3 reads CASSPVMNTEAFF. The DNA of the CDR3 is TGTGCCAGCTCACCTGTCATGAACACTGAAGCTTTCTTT.

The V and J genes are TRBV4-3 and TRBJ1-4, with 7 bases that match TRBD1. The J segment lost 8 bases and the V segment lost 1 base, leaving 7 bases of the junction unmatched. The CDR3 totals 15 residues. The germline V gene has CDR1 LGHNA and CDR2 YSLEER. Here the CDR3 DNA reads TGCGCCAGCAGCCAAGGCCGGACAGGTTGGGAAAAACTGTTTTTT. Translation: CASSQGRTGWEKLFF.

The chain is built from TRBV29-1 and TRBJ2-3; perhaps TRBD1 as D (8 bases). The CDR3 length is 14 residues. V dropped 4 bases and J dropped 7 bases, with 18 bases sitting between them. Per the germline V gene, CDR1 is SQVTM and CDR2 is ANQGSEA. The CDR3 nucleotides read TGCAGCGTTGCACAGGGGGGGGTTGGGAATACGCAGTATTTT. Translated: CSVAQGGVGNTQYF.

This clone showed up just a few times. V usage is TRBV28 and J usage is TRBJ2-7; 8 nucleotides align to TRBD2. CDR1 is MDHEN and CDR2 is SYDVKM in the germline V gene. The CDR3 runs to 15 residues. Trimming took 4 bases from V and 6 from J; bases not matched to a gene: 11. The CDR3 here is CASSSPAGVPAEQYF. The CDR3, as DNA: TGTGCCAGCAGTTCCCCAGCGGGAGTTCCGGCCGAGCAGTACTTC. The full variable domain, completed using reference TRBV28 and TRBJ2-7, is DVKVTQSSRYLVKRTGEKVFLECVQDMDHENMFWYRQDPGLGLRLIYFSYDVKMKEKGDIPEGYSVSREKKERFSLILESASTNQTSMYLCASSSPAGVPAEQYFGPGTRLTVT.

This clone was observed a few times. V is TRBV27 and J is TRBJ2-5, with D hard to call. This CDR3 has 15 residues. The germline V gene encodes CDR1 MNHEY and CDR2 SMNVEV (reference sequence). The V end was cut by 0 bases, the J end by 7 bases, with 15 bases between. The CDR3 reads CASSLSSDPRGTQYF. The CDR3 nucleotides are TGTGCCAGCAGTTTATCGTCAGATCCTAGAGGGACCCAGTACTTC.

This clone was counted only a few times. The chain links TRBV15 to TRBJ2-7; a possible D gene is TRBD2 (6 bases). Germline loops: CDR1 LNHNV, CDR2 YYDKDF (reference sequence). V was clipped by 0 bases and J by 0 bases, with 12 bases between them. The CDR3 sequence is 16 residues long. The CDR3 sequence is CATSREGGFTSYEQYF. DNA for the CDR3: TGTGCCACCAGCAGAGAGGGGGGTTTTACCTCCTACGAGCAGTACTTC. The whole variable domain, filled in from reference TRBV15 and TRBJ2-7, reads DAMVIQNPRYQVTQFGKPVTLSCSQTLNHNVMYWYQQKSSQAPKLLFHYYDKDFNNEADTPDNFQSRRPNTSFCFLDIRSPGLGDTAMYLCATSREGGFTSYEQYFGPGTRLTVT.

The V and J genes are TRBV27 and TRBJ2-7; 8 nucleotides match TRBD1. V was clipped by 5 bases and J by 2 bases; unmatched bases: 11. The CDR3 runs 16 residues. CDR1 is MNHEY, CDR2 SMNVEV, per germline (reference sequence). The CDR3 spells CASSLIRQGPPYEQYF. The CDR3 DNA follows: TGTGCCAGCAGTCTGATACGACAGGGGCCTCCCTACGAGCAGTACTTC.

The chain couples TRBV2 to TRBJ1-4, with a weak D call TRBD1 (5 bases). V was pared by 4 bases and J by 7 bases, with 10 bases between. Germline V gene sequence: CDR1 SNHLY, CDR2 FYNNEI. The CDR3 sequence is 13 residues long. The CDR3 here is CASSGQGVEKLFF. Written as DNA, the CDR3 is TGTGCCAGCAGTGGGCAGGGCGTTGAAAAACTGTTTTTT.

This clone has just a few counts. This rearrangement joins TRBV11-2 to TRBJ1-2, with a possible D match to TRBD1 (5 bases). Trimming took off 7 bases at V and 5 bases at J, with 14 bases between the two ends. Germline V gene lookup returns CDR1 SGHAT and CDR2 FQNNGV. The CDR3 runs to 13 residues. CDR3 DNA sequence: TGTGCCAGCACCCCGGGGGAGGTATATGGCTACACCTTC. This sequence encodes CASTPGEVYGYTF.

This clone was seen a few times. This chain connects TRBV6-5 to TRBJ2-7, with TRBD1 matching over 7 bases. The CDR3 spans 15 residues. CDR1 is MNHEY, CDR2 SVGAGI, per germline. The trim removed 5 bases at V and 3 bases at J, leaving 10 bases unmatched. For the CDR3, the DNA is TGTGCCAGCAGTAGACAGGGTTCCTCCTTCTACGAGCAGTACTTC. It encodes CASSRQGSSFYEQYF.

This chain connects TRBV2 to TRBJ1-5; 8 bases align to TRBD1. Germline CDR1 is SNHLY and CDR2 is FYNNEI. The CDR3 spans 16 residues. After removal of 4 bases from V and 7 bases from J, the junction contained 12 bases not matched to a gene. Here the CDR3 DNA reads TGTGCCAGCAGTGGAAGGAGGCGGACAGGGAGCCAGCCCCAGCATTTT. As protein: CASSGRRRTGSQPQHF.

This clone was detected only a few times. CDR3 nucleotides: TGTGCCAGCAGCAACAGGTACAATGAGCAGTTCTTC. Residues: CASSNRYNEQFF. The rearrangement joins TRBV11-2 to TRBJ2-1; possible D gene TRBD1, 5 bases. The V gene's germline CDR1 is SGHAT and CDR2 FQNNGV. Between the trimmed V and J ends, which lost 5 bases and 4 bases, there was a span of 6 bases. The CDR3 is made up of 12 amino acids.

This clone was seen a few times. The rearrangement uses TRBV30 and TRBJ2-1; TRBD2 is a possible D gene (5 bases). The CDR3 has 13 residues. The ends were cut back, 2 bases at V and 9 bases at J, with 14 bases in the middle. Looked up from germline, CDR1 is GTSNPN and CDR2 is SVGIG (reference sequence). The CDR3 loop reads CAWSQNKRTEQFF. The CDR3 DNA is TGTGCCTGGAGTCAGAACAAGCGGACTGAGCAGTTCTTC.

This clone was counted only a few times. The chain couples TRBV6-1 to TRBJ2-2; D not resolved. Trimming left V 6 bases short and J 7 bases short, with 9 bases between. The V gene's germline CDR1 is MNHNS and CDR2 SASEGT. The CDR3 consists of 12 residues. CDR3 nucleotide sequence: TGTGCCAGCAGGCCAGAATACGGGGAGCTGTTTTTT. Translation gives CASRPEYGELFF.

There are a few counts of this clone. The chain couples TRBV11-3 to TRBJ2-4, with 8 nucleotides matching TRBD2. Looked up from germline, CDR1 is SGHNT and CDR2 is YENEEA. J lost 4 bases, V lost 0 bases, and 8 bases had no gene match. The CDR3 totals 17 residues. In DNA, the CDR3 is TGTGCCAGCAGCTTAGAGGTAGCGGGATTTTCTAAAAACATTCAGTACTTC. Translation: CASSLEVAGFSKNIQYF.

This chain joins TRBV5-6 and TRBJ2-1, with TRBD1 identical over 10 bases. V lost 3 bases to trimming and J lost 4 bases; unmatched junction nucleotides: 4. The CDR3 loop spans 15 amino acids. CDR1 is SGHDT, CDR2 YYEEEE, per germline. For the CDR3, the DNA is TGTGCCAGCAGCTGGGACAGGGGAAGGTACAATGAGCAGTTCTTC. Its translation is CASSWDRGRYNEQFF. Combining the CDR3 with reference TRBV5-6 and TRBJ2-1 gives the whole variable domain DAGVTQSPTHLIKTRGQQVTLRCSPKSGHDTVSWYQQALGQGPQFIFQYYEEEERQRGNFPDRFSGHQFPNYSSELNVNALLLGDSALYLCASSWDRGRYNEQFFGPGTRLTVL.

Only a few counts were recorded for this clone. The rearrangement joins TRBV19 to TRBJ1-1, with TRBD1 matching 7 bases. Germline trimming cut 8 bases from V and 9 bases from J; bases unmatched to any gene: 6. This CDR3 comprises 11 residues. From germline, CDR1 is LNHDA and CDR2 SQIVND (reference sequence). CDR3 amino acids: CASDRDYQAFF. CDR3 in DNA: TGTGCCAGTGACAGGGATTATCAAGCTTTCTTT.

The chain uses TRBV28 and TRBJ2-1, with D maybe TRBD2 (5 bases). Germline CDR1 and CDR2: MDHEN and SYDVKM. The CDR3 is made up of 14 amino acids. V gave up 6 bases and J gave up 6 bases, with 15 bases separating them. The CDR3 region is CASRLLVVSNEQFF. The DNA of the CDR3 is TGTGCCAGCAGGCTACTAGTAGTATCCAATGAGCAGTTCTTC.

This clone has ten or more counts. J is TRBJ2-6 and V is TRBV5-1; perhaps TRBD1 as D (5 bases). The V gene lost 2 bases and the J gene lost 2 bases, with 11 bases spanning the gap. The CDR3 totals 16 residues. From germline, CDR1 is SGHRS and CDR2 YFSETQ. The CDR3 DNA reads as TGCGCCAGCAGCTTATCGACAGTCCCTGGGGCCAACGTCCTGACTTTC. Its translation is CASSLSTVPGANVLTF.

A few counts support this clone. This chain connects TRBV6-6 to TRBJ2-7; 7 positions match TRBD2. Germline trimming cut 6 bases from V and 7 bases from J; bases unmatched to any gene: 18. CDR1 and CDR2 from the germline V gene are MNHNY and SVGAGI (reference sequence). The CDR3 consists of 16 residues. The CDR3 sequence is CASRPPSSGLRAEQYF. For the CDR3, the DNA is TGTGCCAGCAGACCCCCCTCTAGCGGACTACGAGCGGAGCAGTACTTC.

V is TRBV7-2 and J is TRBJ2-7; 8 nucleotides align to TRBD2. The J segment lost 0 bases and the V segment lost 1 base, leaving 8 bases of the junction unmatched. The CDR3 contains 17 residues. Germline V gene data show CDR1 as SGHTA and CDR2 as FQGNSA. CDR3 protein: CASSLDFGGDPSYEQYF. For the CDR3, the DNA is TGTGCCAGCAGCTTAGACTTCGGGGGGGACCCCTCCTACGAGCAGTACTTC.

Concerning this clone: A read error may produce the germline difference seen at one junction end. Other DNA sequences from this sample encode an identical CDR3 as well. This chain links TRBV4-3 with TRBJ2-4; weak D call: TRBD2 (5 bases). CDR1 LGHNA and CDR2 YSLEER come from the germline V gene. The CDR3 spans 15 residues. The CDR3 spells CASSQEAAAKNIQYF. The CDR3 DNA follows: TGCGCCAGCAGTCAAGAAGCGGCGGCCAAAAACATTCAGTACTTC.

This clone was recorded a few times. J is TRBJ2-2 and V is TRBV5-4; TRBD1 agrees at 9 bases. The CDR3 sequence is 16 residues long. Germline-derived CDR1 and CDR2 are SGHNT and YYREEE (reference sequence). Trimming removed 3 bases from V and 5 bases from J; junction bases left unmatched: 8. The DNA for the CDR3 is TGTGCCAGCAGCTCCGCTACGACAGGGGGGACCGGGGAGCTGTTTTTT. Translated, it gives CASSSATTGGTGELFF.

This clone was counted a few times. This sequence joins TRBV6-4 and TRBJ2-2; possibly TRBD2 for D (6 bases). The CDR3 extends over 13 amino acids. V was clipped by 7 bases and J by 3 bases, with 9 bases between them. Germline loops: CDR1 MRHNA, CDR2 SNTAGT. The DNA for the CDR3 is TGTGCCAGCAAGTGGGGGGACACCGGGGAGCTGTTTTTT. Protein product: CASKWGDTGELFF.

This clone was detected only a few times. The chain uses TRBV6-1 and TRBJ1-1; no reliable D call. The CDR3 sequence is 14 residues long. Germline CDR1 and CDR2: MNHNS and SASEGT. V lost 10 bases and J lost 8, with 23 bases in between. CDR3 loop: CAISMVGEETEAFF. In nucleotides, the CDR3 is TGTGCCATCAGCATGGTCGGGGAGGAAACCGAAGCTTTCTTT.

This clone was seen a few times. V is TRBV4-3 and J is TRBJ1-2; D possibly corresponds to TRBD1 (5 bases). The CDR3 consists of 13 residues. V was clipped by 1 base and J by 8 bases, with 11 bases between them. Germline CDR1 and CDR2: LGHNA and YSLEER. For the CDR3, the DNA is TGCGCCAGCAGCCAAGGACCAGGGTACGGCTACACCTTC. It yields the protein CASSQGPGYGYTF.

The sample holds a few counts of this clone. CDR3: CSARPGSEAFF. The CDR3 DNA is TGCAGTGCTAGACCAGGGTCTGAAGCTTTCTTT. The chain carries TRBV20-1 and TRBJ1-1; a possible D gene is TRBD1 (5 bases). Germline CDR1 and CDR2: DFQATT and SNEGSKA (reference sequence). V shed 2 bases and J shed 6 bases, with 7 bases lying between them. CDR3 length equals 11 residues.